This paragraph reports one T cell receptor beta chain. These data come from a study of blood T cell repertoires in COVID-19. At the level of the study: The United States, Italy and Spain provided the acute and convalescent COVID-19 samples.

The study recruited exposed participants who had met a COVID-19 case within 2 weeks before entry. Trimming took 8 bases from V and 0 from J; bases not matched to a gene: 5. Germline-derived CDR1 and CDR2 are SEHNR and FQNEAQ (reference sequence). The CDR3 is 14 residues long. Only in-frame clones appear in the TCRdb table, and some are missing; sequencing was by immunoSEQ multiplex PCR. The sample carries a few hundred thousand clones, 85% recorded once. This receptor was taken from a woman between 45 and 65 years old who had been exposed to COVID-19. What was sequenced was PBMCs or T cells enriched from blood (not recorded which). The chain combines TRBV7-9 with TRBJ2-3, with 7 nucleotides matching TRBD1. The CDR3 DNA reads TGTGCCAGCGTAGGGGACAGTAGCACAGATACGCAGTATTTT. Its translation: CASVGDSSTDTQYF.